The rows below give T cell receptor beta chains drawn from one sample of a study of blood T cell repertoires in COVID-19. Profiling relied on immunoSEQ multiplex PCR, and the TCRdb table lists in-frame clones only, not all of them. Among hundreds of thousands of clones listed, 89% were seen once. Source material: peripheral blood. These receptor sequences come from a man aged 40-49 years with acute or convalescent COVID-19. Each CDR3 is given with its conserved first and last residue. The D gene is left open where the match is weak.

V	J	D	CDR3	DNA
TRBV9	TRBJ1-2	.	CASSFGQNPNYGYTF	TGTGCCAGCAGCTTCGGACAGAATCCTAACTATGGCTACACCTTC
TRBV11-2	TRBJ1-1	.	CASSLVARANTEAFF	TGTGCCAGCAGCTTAGTGGCCAGGGCGAACACTGAAGCTTTCTTT
TRBV25-1	TRBJ2-2	.	CASSKLDPGELFF	TGTGCCAGCAGTAAACTAGATCCCGGGGAGCTGTTTTTT
TRBV6-5	TRBJ1-1	.	CASSYKSSLAEAFF	TGTGCCAGCAGTTACAAGAGTAGCCTGGCTGAAGCTTTCTTT
TRBV6-1	TRBJ2-4	TRBD2	CASSEMGGKLAKNIQYF	TGTGCCAGCAGTGAAATGGGGGGGAAGCTAGCCAAAAACATTCAGTACTTC
TRBV19	TRBJ1-4	.	CASSMGRTTNEKLFF	TGTGCCAGTAGTATGGGCAGAACAACTAATGAAAAACTGTTTTTT
TRBV7-2	TRBJ2-7	.	CASSLTEGVFSYEQYF	TGTGCCAGCAGCCTGACCGAGGGGGTTTTTTCCTACGAGCAGTACTTC
TRBV27	TRBJ2-7	.	CASSLGGSYEQYF	TGTGCCAGCAGTTTAGGAGGGAGCTACGAGCAGTACTTC
TRBV9	TRBJ2-7	TRBD2	CASSVASGGVYEQYF	TGTGCCAGCAGCGTAGCTAGCGGGGGAGTCTACGAGCAGTACTTC
TRBV28	TRBJ1-3	.	CASSFFKALAGNTIYF	TGTGCCAGCAGTTTCTTTAAGGCCTTAGCGGGAAACACCATATATTTT
TRBV27	TRBJ2-1	TRBD1	CASSFNMGQSRDNEQFF	TGTGCCAGCAGTTTCAATATGGGACAGAGTCGTGACAATGAGCAGTTCTTC